Presented here are 29 T cell receptor beta chains from one specimen sequenced in a study of cytomegalovirus exposure and HLA in healthy donors. The PCR employed 60 Vbeta primers together with 13 Jbeta primers. The method was immunoSEQ multiplex PCR; TCRdb's version includes in-frame clones alone and lacks a portion of them. The sample has around 130,000 clones. Sequenced input: PBMCs. The receptors stem from a woman between 55 and 75 years old in good health and CMV-seronegative.

The chain couples TRBV6-5 to TRBJ2-7; 8 bases agree with TRBD1. V lost 8 bases to trimming and J lost 3 bases; unmatched junction nucleotides: 12. Germline CDR1 is MNHEY and CDR2 is SVGAGI. The CDR3 runs 15 residues. The CDR3: CASGPLGTGLYEQYF. Here the CDR3 DNA reads TGTGCCAGCGGCCCCCTAGGGACAGGCCTCTACGAGCAGTACTTC.

J is TRBJ2-7 and V is TRBV10-1; 8 nucleotides agree with TRBD1. Trimming removed 2 bases from V and 6 bases from J; junction bases left unmatched: 9. In germline, CDR1 is WNHNN, CDR2 SYGVQD (reference sequence). The CDR3 extends over 15 amino acids. The CDR3 spells CASSEGTGEKFEQYF. The CDR3 DNA reads TGCGCCAGCAGTGAGGGGACAGGAGAAAAGTTCGAGCAGTACTTC.

This rearrangement joins TRBV19 to TRBJ1-5, with D possibly TRBD1 on 5 matching bases. Germline V gene lookup returns CDR1 LNHDA and CDR2 SQIVND (reference sequence). Trimming stripped 3 bases from V and 0 bases from J, with 9 bases between. This CDR3 is built from 15 residues. The CDR3 DNA reads TGTGCCAGTAGTATGGGGGGGTATAGCAATCAGCCCCAGCATTTT. It codes for CASSMGGYSNQPQHF.

About this clone: Other DNA sequences of this sample code for an identical CDR3. This chain connects TRBV2 to TRBJ2-7; no definite D call. This CDR3 region has 14 residues. V dropped 7 bases and J dropped 3 bases, with 16 bases sitting between them. Germline V gene sequence: CDR1 SNHLY, CDR2 FYNNEI. The CDR3 spells CASKLRWSYYEQYF. DNA for the CDR3: TGTGCCAGCAAGTTGCGGTGGAGCTACTACGAGCAGTACTTC.

This chain's CDR3 is CASSLGSGTHLGYNEQFF. The CDR3 DNA reads as TGTGCCAGCAGTTTGGGTAGCGGGACCCACCTAGGCTACAATGAGCAGTTCTTC. This chain links TRBV28 with TRBJ2-1; the match to TRBD2 covers 8 bases. This CDR3 spans 18 amino acids. Germline V gene sequence: CDR1 MDHEN, CDR2 SYDVKM. V lost 3 bases and J lost 3; bases outside the gene matches: 13.

V is TRBV5-1 and J is TRBJ1-2; 9 positions agree with TRBD1. From germline, CDR1 is SGHRS and CDR2 YFSETQ. CDR3 length: 14 residues. V lost 4 bases, J lost 4 bases, and 5 bases stayed unmatched. In DNA form, the CDR3 reads TGCGCCAGCAGCGACACAGGGGGCGGCTATGGCTACACCTTC. This codes for CASSDTGGGYGYTF.

The CDR3 is CASSADRDYEQYF. In DNA, the CDR3 is TGTGCCAGCAGTGCGGACAGGGATTACGAGCAGTACTTC. V and J are TRBV6-1 and TRBJ2-7, with 8 bases aligning to TRBD1. Unmatched junction bases numbered 3, after V lost 4 bases and J lost 4 bases. This CDR3 region has 13 residues. Germline values: CDR1 MNHNS, CDR2 SASEGT.

V gene TRBV27 combines with J gene TRBJ2-3; 7 positions match TRBD1. Trimming cost V 0 bases and J 2 bases; bases outside gene matches: 5. This CDR3 contains 16 residues. Germline V gene lookup returns CDR1 MNHEY and CDR2 SMNVEV (reference sequence). The CDR3 region has the DNA TGTGCCAGCAGTTTATCGGACAGGAAACTCACAGATACGCAGTATTTT. The encoded protein is CASSLSDRKLTDTQYF.

The V gene is TRBV5-6, the J gene TRBJ1-1; 8 bases match TRBD1. After removal of 6 bases from V and 2 bases from J, the junction contained 9 bases not matched to a gene. The germline V gene encodes CDR1 SGHDT and CDR2 YYEEEE. The CDR3 has 15 amino acids. The CDR3 DNA reads as TGTGCCAGCACCTTATTGACAGGGGATAACACTGAAGCTTTCTTT. Translated: CASTLLTGDNTEAFF.

The chain's CDR3 is CASSQVDRGNEKLFF. The CDR3 DNA reads as TGTGCCAGCAGCCAAGTGGACAGGGGTAATGAAAAACTGTTTTTT. The J gene is TRBJ1-4, the V gene TRBV14; 9 positions agree with TRBD1. The CDR3 is 15 amino acids. CDR1 and CDR2 from the germline V gene are SGHDN and FVKESK. Trimming at V came to 1 base and at J to 4 bases, leaving 1 base not matched to a gene. The whole variable domain, remainder taken from reference TRBV14 and TRBJ1-4, is EAGVTQFPSHSVIEKGQTVTLRCDPISGHDNLYWYRRVMGKEIKFLLHFVKESKQDESGMPNNRFLAERTGGTYSTLKVQPAELEDSGVYFCASSQVDRGNEKLFFGSGTQLSVL.

V gene TRBV2 combines with J gene TRBJ1-1; D gene ambiguous. The CDR3 length is 13 residues. V was shortened by 7 bases and J by 0 bases, with 9 bases between the two germline ends. Per the germline V gene, CDR1 is SNHLY and CDR2 is FYNNEI. CDR3 in amino acids: CASIDFLNTEAFF. In DNA, the CDR3 is TGTGCCAGCATTGATTTCTTGAACACTGAAGCTTTCTTT.

This chain links TRBV19 with TRBJ1-6; TRBD1 is a possible D gene (5 bases). Trimming shortened V by 3 bases and J by 6 bases, and 18 bases separated the two germline ends. The V gene's germline CDR1 is LNHDA and CDR2 SQIVND (reference sequence). The length of the CDR3 is 17 residues. The CDR3 reads CASSIRGSLNPNSPLHF. The DNA of the CDR3 is TGTGCCAGTAGTATTAGGGGAAGCCTCAACCCTAATTCACCCCTCCACTTT.

The chain couples TRBV5-6 to TRBJ2-3; 8 bases align to TRBD1. V trimming: 2 bases; J trimming: 4 bases; junction bases outside the gene matches: 3. CDR3 length: 14 amino acids. CDR1 and CDR2 from the germline V gene are SGHDT and YYEEEE. The CDR3 nucleotides read TGTGCCAGCAGCTTCAGACAGGGGTCAGATACGCAGTATTTT. This translates into CASSFRQGSDTQYF.

The chain carries TRBV5-1 and TRBJ1-1; D unresolved. V gave up 2 bases and J gave up 1 base, with 9 bases separating them. This CDR3 contains 14 residues. CDR1 SGHRS and CDR2 YFSETQ come from the germline V gene. The CDR3 is CASSFSRGNTEAFF. For the CDR3, the DNA is TGCGCCAGCAGCTTTAGCCGGGGGAACACTGAAGCTTTCTTT.

The V and J genes are TRBV19 and TRBJ1-5; TRBD1 agrees at 8 bases. CDR1 is LNHDA, CDR2 SQIVND, per germline (reference sequence). J was trimmed by 5 bases and V by 6 bases; bases with no gene match: 9. This CDR3 has 15 amino acids. CDR3 nucleotides: TGTGCCAGTAGAGACTCAGGGGGCACGTATCAGCCCCAGCATTTT. This encodes CASRDSGGTYQPQHF.

This chain joins TRBV19 and TRBJ1-1, with D hard to call. The V gene lost 5 bases and the J gene lost 4 bases, with 8 bases spanning the gap. Germline CDR1 is LNHDA and CDR2 is SQIVND (reference sequence). This CDR3 comprises 12 residues. The CDR3 loop reads CASSGPSTEAFF. The CDR3 DNA reads TGTGCCAGTAGTGGTCCGAGCACTGAAGCTTTCTTT.

J is TRBJ2-7 and V is TRBV7-9; 7 positions agree with TRBD1. The CDR3 extends over 16 amino acids. Germline CDR1 and CDR2: SEHNR and FQNEAQ (reference sequence). J was trimmed by 4 bases and V by 2 bases; bases with no gene match: 11. The CDR3 sequence: CASSLRPGTVTYEQYF. The CDR3 DNA reads as TGTGCCAGCAGCTTACGGCCGGGGACAGTTACTTACGAGCAGTACTTC.

This chain links TRBV4-2 with TRBJ1-2, with 7 bases lining up with TRBD1. V was pared by 0 bases and J by 2 bases, with 6 bases of the junction left unmatched. The CDR3 is 16 amino acids. CDR1 is LGHNA and CDR2 is YNFKEQ in the germline V gene. For the CDR3, the DNA is TGTGCCAGCAGCCAAGATGGGGCAGGGGGGAACTATGGCTACACCTTC. Its translation: CASSQDGAGGNYGYTF.

The rearrangement uses TRBV2 and TRBJ2-1; D gene uncertain. This CDR3 has 14 residues. Germline assignment: CDR1 SNHLY and CDR2 FYNNEI. Trimming pared 4 bases from V and 2 bases from J, leaving 9 bases between. CDR3 protein: CASSVLQTYNEQFF. CDR3 DNA: TGTGCCAGCAGTGTACTACAAACCTACAATGAGCAGTTCTTC. Full variable domain (rest looked up from reference TRBV2 and TRBJ2-1): EPEVTQTPSHQVTQMGQEVILRCVPISNHLYFYWYRQILGQKVEFLVSFYNNEISEKSEIFDDQFSVERPDGSNFTLKIRSTKLEDSAMYFCASSVLQTYNEQFFGPGTRLTVL.

The chain recombines TRBV9 with TRBJ1-1; maybe TRBD1 (6 bases). V was cut by 4 bases and J by 4 bases, with 14 bases left in between. The CDR3 has 14 amino acids. Per germline, CDR1 SGDLS and CDR2 YYNGEE. In DNA form, the CDR3 reads TGTGCCAGCAGCACCAGGGGTTTTGGCACTGAAGCTTTCTTT. Translating gives CASSTRGFGTEAFF.

The chain employs TRBV6-5 and TRBJ2-7; 8 bases align to TRBD1. The CDR3 has 15 residues. Trimming removed 2 bases from V and 2 bases from J; junction bases left unmatched: 5. Per the germline V gene, CDR1 is MNHEY and CDR2 is SVGAGI. This CDR3 reads CASSYGAGGTYEQYF. For the CDR3, the DNA is TGTGCCAGCAGTTACGGGGCAGGGGGCACCTACGAGCAGTACTTC.

J is TRBJ2-3 and V is TRBV19; 10 nucleotides align to TRBD2. This CDR3 contains 15 residues. V dropped 3 bases and J dropped 4; count of bases not matched to a gene: 4. Germline assignment: CDR1 LNHDA and CDR2 SQIVND (reference sequence). The CDR3 DNA follows: TGTGCCAGTAGTATTTTAGCGGGGGGCGCAGATACGCAGTATTTT. Its protein product is CASSILAGGADTQYF.

In DNA, the CDR3 is TGTGCCTGGACTAGCGGAAACACCGGGGAGCTGTTTTTT. Amino acid sequence: CAWTSGNTGELFF. The gene calls are TRBV30 and TRBJ2-2, with 7 bases identical to TRBD2. Germline-derived CDR1 and CDR2 are GTSNPN and SVGIG (reference sequence). V lost 4 bases, J lost 2 bases, and 1 base stayed unmatched. The length of the CDR3 is 13 residues.

The DNA of the CDR3 is TGTGCCAGCAGCCTGACAGGGGTCTCCCTCCACTTT. Translation: CASSLTGVSLHF. This chain links TRBV28 with TRBJ1-6; 8 bases match TRBD1. V trimming: 6 bases; J trimming: 14 bases; junction bases outside the gene matches: 6. The germline V gene encodes CDR1 MDHEN and CDR2 SYDVKM. The CDR3 runs 12 residues.

V gene TRBV27 combines with J gene TRBJ1-4; 7 nucleotides agree with TRBD1. V lost 6 bases to trimming and J lost 0 bases; unmatched junction nucleotides: 7. CDR3 length: 16 amino acids. Germline assignment: CDR1 MNHEY and CDR2 SMNVEV (reference sequence). The CDR3 sequence is CASRDRALTTNEKLFF. CDR3 bases: TGTGCCAGCAGAGACAGGGCCCTGACAACTAATGAAAAACTGTTTTTT. The full variable domain, in which reference TRBV27 and TRBJ1-4 provide the parts outside the CDR3, is EAQVTQNPRYLITVTGKKLTVTCSQNMNHEYMSWYRQDPGLGLRQIYYSMNVEVTDKGDVPEGYKVSRKEKRNFPLILESPSPNQTSLYFCASRDRALTTNEKLFFGSGTQLSVL.

The rearrangement joins TRBV15 to TRBJ2-5; 7 nucleotides line up with TRBD1. Unmatched junction bases numbered 5, after V lost 4 bases and J lost 3 bases. This CDR3 region has 14 residues. CDR1 is LNHNV and CDR2 is YYDKDF in the germline V gene (reference sequence). CDR3 sequence: CATSTRDSKETQYF. CDR3 DNA sequence: TGTGCCACCAGCACCCGGGACAGTAAAGAGACCCAGTACTTC.

The chain combines TRBV19 with TRBJ2-3; 11 nucleotides line up with TRBD2. From germline, CDR1 is LNHDA and CDR2 SQIVND (reference sequence). Germline trimming cut 2 bases from V and 0 bases from J; bases unmatched to any gene: 7. This CDR3 comprises 18 residues. Written as DNA, the CDR3 is TGTGCCAGTAGTATAAGTAGTGTAGCGGGAGGGAGCACAGATACGCAGTATTTT. Protein sequence: CASSISSVAGGSTDTQYF.

The chain carries TRBV5-8 and TRBJ2-7, with 7 bases matching TRBD1. In germline, CDR1 is SGHTS, CDR2 YDEGEE. V was clipped by 4 bases and J by 2 bases; unmatched bases: 3. The CDR3 is made up of 13 amino acids. The CDR3 nucleotides are TGTGCCAGCAGCGGAGGACAGGCCTACGAGCAGTACTTC. This codes for CASSGGQAYEQYF.

CDR3 region: CASSLLGRGYEQYF. CDR3 DNA sequence: TGTGCCAGCAGCTTACTCGGGCGGGGCTACGAGCAGTACTTC. V usage is TRBV7-2 and J usage is TRBJ2-7, with D tentatively TRBD2 (6 bases). CDR1 is SGHTA and CDR2 is FQGNSA in the germline V gene. The CDR3 is made up of 14 amino acids. The V gene lost 2 bases and the J gene lost 3 bases, with 11 bases spanning the gap.